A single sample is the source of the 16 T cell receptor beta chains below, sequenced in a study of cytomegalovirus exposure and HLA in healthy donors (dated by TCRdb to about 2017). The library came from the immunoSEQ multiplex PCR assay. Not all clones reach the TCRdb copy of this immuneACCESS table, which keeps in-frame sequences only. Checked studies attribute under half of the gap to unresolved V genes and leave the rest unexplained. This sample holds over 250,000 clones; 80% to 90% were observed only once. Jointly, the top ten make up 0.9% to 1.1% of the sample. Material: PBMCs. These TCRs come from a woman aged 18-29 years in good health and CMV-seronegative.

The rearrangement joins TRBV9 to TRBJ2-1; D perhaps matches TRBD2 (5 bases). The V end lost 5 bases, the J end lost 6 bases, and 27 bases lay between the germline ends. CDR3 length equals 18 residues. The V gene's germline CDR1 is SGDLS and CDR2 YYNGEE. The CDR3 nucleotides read TGTGCCAGCAGTGTACAACTAGGCCCCGCCAGTTCCGTCAATGAGCAGTTCTTC. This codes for CASSVQLGPASSVNEQFF.

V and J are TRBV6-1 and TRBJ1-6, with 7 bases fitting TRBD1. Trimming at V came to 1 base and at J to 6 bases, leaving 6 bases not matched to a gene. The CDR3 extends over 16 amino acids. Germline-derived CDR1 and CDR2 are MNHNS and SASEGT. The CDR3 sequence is CASSEGWGDSNSPLHF. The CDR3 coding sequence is TGTGCCAGCAGTGAAGGGTGGGGGGACAGTAATTCACCCCTCCACTTT.

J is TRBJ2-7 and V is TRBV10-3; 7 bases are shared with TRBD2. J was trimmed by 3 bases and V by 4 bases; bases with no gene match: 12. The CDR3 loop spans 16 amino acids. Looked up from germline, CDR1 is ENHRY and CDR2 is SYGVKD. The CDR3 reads CAISGLGGSPDYEQYF. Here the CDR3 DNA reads TGTGCCATCAGTGGGTTGGGGGGGAGCCCTGACTACGAGCAGTACTTC.

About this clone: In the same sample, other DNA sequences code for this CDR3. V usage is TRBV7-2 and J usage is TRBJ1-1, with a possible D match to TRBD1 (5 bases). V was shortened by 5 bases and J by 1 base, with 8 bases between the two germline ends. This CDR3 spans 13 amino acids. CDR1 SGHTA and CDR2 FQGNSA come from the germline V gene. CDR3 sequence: CASSRDRNTEAFF. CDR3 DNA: TGTGCCAGCAGCCGTGACAGGAACACTGAAGCTTTCTTT.

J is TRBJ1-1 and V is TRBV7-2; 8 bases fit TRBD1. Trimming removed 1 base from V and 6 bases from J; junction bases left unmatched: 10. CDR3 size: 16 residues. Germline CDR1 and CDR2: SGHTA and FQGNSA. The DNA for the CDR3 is TGTGCCAGCAGCTTAGGCGGACAGGGAGTGGGGGCTGAAGCTTTCTTT. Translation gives CASSLGGQGVGAEAFF.

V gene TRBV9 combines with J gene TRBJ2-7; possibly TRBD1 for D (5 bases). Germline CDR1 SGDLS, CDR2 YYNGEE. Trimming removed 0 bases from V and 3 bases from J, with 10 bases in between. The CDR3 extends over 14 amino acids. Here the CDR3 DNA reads TGTGCCAGCAGCGTAGGTATCAGGGACTACGAGCAGTACTTC. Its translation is CASSVGIRDYEQYF. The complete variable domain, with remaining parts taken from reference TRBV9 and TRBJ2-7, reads DSGVTQTPKHLITATGQRVTLRCSPRSGDLSVYWYQQSLDQGLQFLIQYYNGEERAKGNILERFSAQQFPDLHSELNLSSLELGDSALYFCASSVGIRDYEQYFGPGTRLTVT.

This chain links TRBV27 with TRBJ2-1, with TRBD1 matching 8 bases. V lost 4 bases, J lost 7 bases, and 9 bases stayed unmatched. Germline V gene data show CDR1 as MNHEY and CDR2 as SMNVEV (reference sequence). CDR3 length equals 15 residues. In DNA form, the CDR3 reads TGTGCCAGCAGTTCCGGGACAGGCGTCCCGAATGAGCAGTTCTTC. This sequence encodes CASSSGTGVPNEQFF.

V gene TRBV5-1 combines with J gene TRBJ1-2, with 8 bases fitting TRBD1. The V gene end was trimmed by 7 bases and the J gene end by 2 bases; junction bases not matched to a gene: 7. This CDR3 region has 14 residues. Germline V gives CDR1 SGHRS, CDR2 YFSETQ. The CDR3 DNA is TGCGCCAGCTCTCCGGGACAGGCAAACTATGGCTACACCTTC. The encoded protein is CASSPGQANYGYTF.

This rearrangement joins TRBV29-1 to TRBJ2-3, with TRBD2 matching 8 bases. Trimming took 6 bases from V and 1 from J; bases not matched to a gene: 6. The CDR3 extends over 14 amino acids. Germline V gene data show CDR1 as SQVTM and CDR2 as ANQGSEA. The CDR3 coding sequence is TGCAGCGTGCATCTAGCGGGCCGCACAGATACGCAGTATTTT. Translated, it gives CSVHLAGRTDTQYF.

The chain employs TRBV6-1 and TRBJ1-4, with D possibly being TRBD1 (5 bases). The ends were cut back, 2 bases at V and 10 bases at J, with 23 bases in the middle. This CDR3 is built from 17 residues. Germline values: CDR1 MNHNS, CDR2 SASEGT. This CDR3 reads CASSELRGRRVPGKLFF. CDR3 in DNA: TGTGCCAGCAGTGAACTGCGGGGCAGACGAGTGCCTGGAAAACTGTTTTTT.

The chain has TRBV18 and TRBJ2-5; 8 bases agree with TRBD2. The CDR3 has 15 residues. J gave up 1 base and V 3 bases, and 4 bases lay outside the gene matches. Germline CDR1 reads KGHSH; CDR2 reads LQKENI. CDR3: CASSPGLAPQETQYF. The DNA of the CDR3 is TGTGCCAGCTCACCCGGACTAGCCCCCCAAGAGACCCAGTACTTC.

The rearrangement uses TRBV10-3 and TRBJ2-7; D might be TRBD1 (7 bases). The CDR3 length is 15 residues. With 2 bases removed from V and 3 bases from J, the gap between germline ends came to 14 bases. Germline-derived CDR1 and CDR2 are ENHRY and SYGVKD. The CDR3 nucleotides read TGTGCCATCAGTGAGGGCGGGGACAGTGACTACGAGCAGTACTTC. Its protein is CAISEGGDSDYEQYF.

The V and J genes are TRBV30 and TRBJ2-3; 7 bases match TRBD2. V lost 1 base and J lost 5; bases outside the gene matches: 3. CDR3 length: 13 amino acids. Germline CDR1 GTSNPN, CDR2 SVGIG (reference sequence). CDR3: CAWSGGGGDTQYF. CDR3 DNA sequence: TGTGCCTGGAGTGGGGGGGGAGGAGATACGCAGTATTTT.

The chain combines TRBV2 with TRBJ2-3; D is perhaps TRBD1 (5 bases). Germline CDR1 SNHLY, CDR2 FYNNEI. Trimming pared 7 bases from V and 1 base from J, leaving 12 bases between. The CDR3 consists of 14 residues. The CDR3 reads CASIIQGGTDTQYF. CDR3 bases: TGTGCCAGCATAATCCAGGGTGGCACAGATACGCAGTATTTT.

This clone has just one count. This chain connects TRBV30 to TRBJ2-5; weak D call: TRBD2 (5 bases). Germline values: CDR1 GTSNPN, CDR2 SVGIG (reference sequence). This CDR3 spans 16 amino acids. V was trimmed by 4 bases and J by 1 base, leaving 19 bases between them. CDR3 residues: CAWIERSYNPQETQYF. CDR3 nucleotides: TGTGCCTGGATTGAGCGGTCGTACAATCCCCAAGAGACCCAGTACTTC.

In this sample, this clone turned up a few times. CDR3 nucleotide sequence: TGTGCCAGCAGGTCGGGATCCTCTGGAAACACCATATATTTT. Translating gives CASRSGSSGNTIYF. The V and J genes are TRBV7-9 and TRBJ1-3, with D unclear. Trimming stripped 6 bases from V and 0 bases from J, with 9 bases between. The CDR3 sequence is 14 residues long. Germline V gene sequence: CDR1 SEHNR, CDR2 FQNEAQ (reference sequence).